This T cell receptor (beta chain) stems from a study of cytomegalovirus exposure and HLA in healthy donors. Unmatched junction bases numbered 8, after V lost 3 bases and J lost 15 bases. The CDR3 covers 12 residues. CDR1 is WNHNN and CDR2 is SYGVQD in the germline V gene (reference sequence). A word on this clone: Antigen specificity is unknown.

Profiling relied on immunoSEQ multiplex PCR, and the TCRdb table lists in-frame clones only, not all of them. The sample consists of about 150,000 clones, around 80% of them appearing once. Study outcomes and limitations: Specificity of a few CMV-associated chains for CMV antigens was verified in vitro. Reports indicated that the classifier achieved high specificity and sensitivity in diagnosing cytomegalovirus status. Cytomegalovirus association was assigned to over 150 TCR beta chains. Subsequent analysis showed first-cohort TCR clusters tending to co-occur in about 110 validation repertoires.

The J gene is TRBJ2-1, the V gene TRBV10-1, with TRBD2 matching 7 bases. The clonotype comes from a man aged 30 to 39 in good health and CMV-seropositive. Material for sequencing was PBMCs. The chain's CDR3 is CASSEGGLVLFF. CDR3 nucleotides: TGCGCCAGCAGTGAAGGAGGACTAGTCCTGTTCTTC.